This is a list of T cell receptor beta chains from one sample in a study of blood T cells in healthy people across ages. Using its own MiXCR run on the 5' RACE reads, TCRdb lists one record per CDR3 protein. The data hold roughly 730,000 distinct CDR3 sequences, with 56% observed a single time. The material sequenced was blood. These receptors all come from a man aged 40-49 years in good health. CDR3s leave out the opening cysteine and the closing phenylalanine or tryptophan. D genes are given only for firm matches.

d_call	v_call	cdr3_length	j_call	cdr3_aa
TRBD2	TRBV3-1	16	TRBJ2-3	ASSQYDMASGGTDTQY
NA	TRBV7-2	9	TRBJ1-1	ASSQYREAF
TRBD1	TRBV7-2	13	TRBJ2-5	ASSLTGAGAETQY
NA	TRBV3-1	12	TRBJ2-3	ASSQDPGRDTQY
NA	TRBV20-1	10	TRBJ1-4	SVLQGEEKLF
NA	TRBV6-5	13	TRBJ2-1	ASIPAGVSYNEQF
NA	TRBV3-1	11	TRBJ2-5	ASSQPGFETQY
NA	TRBV29-1	11	TRBJ2-5	SVESGLGETQY
TRBD2	TRBV24-1	13	TRBJ2-1	ATSERLAGVNEQF
NA	TRBV2	12	TRBJ1-2	ASGTEQGRYGYT
NA	TRBV6-2/TRBV6-3	13	TRBJ2-7	ASSYGSGSTYEQY
NA	TRBV7-2	14	TRBJ1-2	ASSVNGGNSNYGYT
NA	TRBV28	11	NA	ASSLVVRNEQY
NA	TRBV4-3	14	NA	ASSQGAGMGGNEQY
NA	TRBV27	11	TRBJ1-2	ASANPGVSGYT
NA	TRBV9	16	TRBJ2-7	ASSVSVDTLGVSYEQY
NA	TRBV28	11	TRBJ2-3	ASSLSRPDTQY
NA	TRBV4-2	14	TRBJ2-1	ASSQDWGPSGNEQF
TRBD2	TRBV4-2	14	TRBJ2-5	ASSQPGLAGVGEQY
TRBD2	TRBV11-2	14	TRBJ2-3	ASSLYPSGNEDTQY
NA	TRBV9	13	TRBJ2-6	ASSPRRAGANVLT
TRBD1	TRBV4-3	20	TRBJ1-5	ASSQVITGGGSWDRPDQPQH
NA	TRBV5-1	12	NA	ASSPTRASYEQY
TRBD2	TRBV10-3	14	TRBJ2-3	AISEWTSGSPDTQY
NA	TRBV10-3	10	TRBJ2-7	AIRNRGYEQY
TRBD1	TRBV12-5	11	TRBJ2-3	ASKQGGADTQY
TRBD1	TRBV28	12	TRBJ1-2	ASSPPGTGERYT
NA	TRBV6-2/TRBV6-3	10	TRBJ2-7	ASSFSTYEQY
NA	TRBV15	12	TRBJ2-7	ATSVPSSGYEQY
NA	TRBV15	11	TRBJ1-2	ATSRGLNYGYT
TRBD1	TRBV20-1	13	TRBJ2-5	SARDSDRAVETQY
NA	TRBV5-1	13	TRBJ2-7	ASSPGTPTWDEQY
TRBD1	TRBV7-8	16	TRBJ2-1	ASSLAGGQGRLLNEQF
TRBD2	TRBV5-1	15	TRBJ2-1	ASSFGTSGKGVFEQF
NA	TRBV7-2	10	TRBJ1-5	ASSSARQPQH
NA	TRBV7-2	10	TRBJ2-7	ASSLGFYEQY
TRBD1	TRBV29-1	14	TRBJ2-1	SVVDRGAPSYNEQF
NA	TRBV7-7	11	TRBJ2-1	ASSTDTFNEQF
NA	TRBV6-5	11	TRBJ2-1	ASSYGRTQEQF
TRBD2	TRBV4-2	15	TRBJ2-3	ASSQIGTSGRPDTQY
TRBD2	TRBV6-1	16	TRBJ2-1	ASRSSGGGIRSYNEQF
NA	TRBV29-1	12	TRBJ2-7	SGRGFGSPYEQY
TRBD2	TRBV5-1	15	TRBJ2-2	ASPTDRLAANTGELF
TRBD1	TRBV20-1	11	TRBJ2-3	SALGTDADTQY
TRBD2	TRBV7-2	13	TRBJ2-7	ASSPISGGTYEQY
NA	TRBV2	11	TRBJ1-1	ASLRGENTEAF
NA	TRBV20-1	11	TRBJ1-6	SAPRGRNSPLH
NA	TRBV6-2/TRBV6-3	14	NA	ASGDTGTYGAYEQY
NA	TRBV5-1	12	TRBJ2-7	ASSFSLDSYEQY
TRBD1	TRBV5-6	10	TRBJ1-2	ASTTGGAGYT
NA	TRBV9	9	TRBJ2-3	ASARADTQY
TRBD1	TRBV6-5	14	TRBJ2-1	ASSPWTGSGNNERF
NA	TRBV3-1	11	TRBJ2-1	ASSQRADGEQF